The clone carrying this TCR beta chain was observed once. This sample is part of a study of blood T cell repertoires in COVID-19. Overall study context: The United States, Italy and Spain were the sources of the acute and convalescent COVID-19 samples. T cells, B-cell-depleted T cells, or PBMCs supplied cDNA or gDNA.

In the authors' methods: From reference gene primer amplification, estimates of nucleated cell counts were derived. TCRdb keeps only in-frame clones here, not all; method: immunoSEQ multiplex PCR. V and J calls plus clone size are reproduced from that table; the DNA served to infer D and trimming. The table lists 110,000 to 150,000 clones, more than 75% of them singletons. CDR1 is SGHTA, CDR2 FQGNSA, per germline. CDR3 length: 14 residues. Trimming cost V 6 bases and J 6 bases; bases outside gene matches: 7. This sequence was found in an elderly woman with acute or convalescent COVID-19. The chain links TRBV7-2 to TRBJ2-2; the match to TRBD2 covers 7 bases. The sequenced material came from peripheral blood. The DNA for the CDR3 is TGTGCCAGCAGAGTTGGCGGGAGCGCCGGGGAGCTGTTTTTT. Translating it yields CASRVGGSAGELFF.